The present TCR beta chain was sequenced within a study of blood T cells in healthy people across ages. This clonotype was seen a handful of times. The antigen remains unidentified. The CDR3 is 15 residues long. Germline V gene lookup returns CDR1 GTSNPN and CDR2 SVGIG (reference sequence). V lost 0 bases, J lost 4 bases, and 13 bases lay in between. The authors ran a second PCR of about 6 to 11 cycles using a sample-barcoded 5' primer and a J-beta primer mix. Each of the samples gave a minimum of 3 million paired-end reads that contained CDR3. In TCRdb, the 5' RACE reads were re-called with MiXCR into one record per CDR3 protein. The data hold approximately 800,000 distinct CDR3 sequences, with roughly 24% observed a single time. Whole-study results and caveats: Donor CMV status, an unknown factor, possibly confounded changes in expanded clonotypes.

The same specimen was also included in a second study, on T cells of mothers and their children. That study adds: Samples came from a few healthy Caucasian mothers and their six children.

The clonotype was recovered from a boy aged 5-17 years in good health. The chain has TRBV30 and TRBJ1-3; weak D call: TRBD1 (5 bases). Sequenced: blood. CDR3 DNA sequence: TGTGCCTGGAGTGTCGTCGGAGGGGCGGGAAACACCATATATTTT. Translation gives CAWSVVGGAGNTIYF.